One and the same sample provided the 20 T cell receptor beta chains below, sequenced in a study of regulatory T cells in long-lasting Graves disease. Time point described: newly diagnosed GD, antithyroid drugs for less than 3 months. The TCR library used RNA extracted from PBMCs. With iRepertoire HTBI primers and Arm-PCR of CDR3 regions, TCR beta libraries were built. A single record per CDR3 protein comes from TCRdb applying MiXCR to the multiplex PCR reads. Of roughly 500,000 distinct CDR3 sequences detected, 12% appear once; the ten largest clones hold around 9.3%. These data were also filed under a second study, of T cells in Graves' hyperthyroidism and ophthalmopathy.

The sample here was peripheral blood mononuclear cells (PBMCs), taken at new diagnosis, from a patient treated with antithyroid drugs. Every receptor here comes from a woman younger than 45 with Graves disease.

This clonotype was detected ten times or more. The chain carries TRBV29-1 and TRBJ2-3, with D unclear. CDR3 length: 10 amino acids. V lost 4 bases and J lost 8, with 7 bases in between. From germline, CDR1 is SQVTM and CDR2 ANQGSEA. The DNA for the CDR3 is TGCAGCGTTGCGGACGCTACGCAGTATTTT. It encodes CSVADATQYF.

This clonotype was seen at least ten times. This rearrangement joins TRBV19 to TRBJ2-3; 7 nucleotides agree with TRBD2. With V trimmed by 8 bases and J by 0 bases, 5 bases remained unmatched. Germline V gene sequence: CDR1 LNHDA, CDR2 SQIVND (reference sequence). The CDR3 is made up of 14 amino acids. The CDR3 here is CASSKLASTDTQYF. The CDR3 nucleotides are TGTGCCAGTTCGAAACTAGCGAGCACAGATACGCAGTATTTT.

This clonotype occurred many times. This sequence joins TRBV29-1 and TRBJ2-5; TRBD1 is a possible D gene (6 bases). This CDR3 is 14 amino acids long. Germline CDR1 and CDR2: SQVTM and ANQGSEA. Trimming shortened V by 2 bases and J by 5 bases, and 15 bases separated the two germline ends. This CDR3 reads CSVEFGQGFETQYF. DNA of the CDR3: TGCAGCGTTGAATTCGGGCAGGGGTTTGAGACCCAGTACTTC. The full variable domain, its missing parts supplied by reference TRBV29-1 and TRBJ2-5, is SAVISQKPSRDICQRGTSLTIQCQVDSQVTMMFWYRQQPGQSLTLIATANQGSEATYESGFVIDKFPISRPNLTFSTLTVSNMSPEDSSIYLCSVEFGQGFETQYFGPGTRLLVL.

The chain employs TRBV2 and TRBJ2-1, with TRBD2 identical over 14 bases. Trimming took 7 bases from V and 9 from J; bases not matched to a gene: 2. This CDR3 spans 13 amino acids. The germline V gene has CDR1 SNHLY and CDR2 FYNNEI. CDR3 protein: CASTGTSGGEQFF. CDR3 sequence (DNA): TGTGCCAGCACCGGGACTAGCGGGGGTGAGCAGTTCTTC.

As to this clonotype: A much larger clone differs from this one at a single base, so this may be a read error. This sequence joins TRBV28 and TRBJ2-1; 11 nucleotides line up with TRBD2. V was clipped by 6 bases and J by 4 bases; unmatched bases: 14. CDR3 length equals 18 residues. CDR1 MDHEN and CDR2 SYDVKM come from the germline V gene. CDR3 loop: CASRFPPLTSGEYNEQFF. CDR3 DNA: TGTGCCAGCAGGTTCCCGCCCTTGACTAGCGGGGAATACAATGAGCAGTTCTTC.

This clonotype was counted at least ten times. This chain connects TRBV7-8 to TRBJ2-7; possibly TRBD2 for D (6 bases). CDR3 length equals 17 residues. Per germline, CDR1 SGHVS and CDR2 FQNEAQ. V gave up 0 bases and J gave up 4 bases, with 19 bases separating them. Written as DNA, the CDR3 is TGTGCCAGCAGCTTAGCGAAATGGCGGGGAAAAACTTACGAGCAGTACTTC. It translates to CASSLAKWRGKTYEQYF. The entire variable domain, with the rest obtained from reference TRBV7-8 and TRBJ2-7, is as follows: GAGVSQSPRYKVAKRGQDVALRCDPISGHVSLFWYQQALGQGPEFLTYFQNEAQLDKSGLPSDRFFAERPEGSVSTLKIQRTQQEDSAVYLCASSLAKWRGKTYEQYFGPGTRLTVT.

This clonotype was detected only once. This may come from a read error, since a much larger clone is one base off. The chain employs TRBV30 and TRBJ1-4; 7 positions agree with TRBD1. The V gene's germline CDR1 is GTSNPN and CDR2 SVGIG (reference sequence). The CDR3 loop spans 14 amino acids. In DNA, the CDR3 is TGTGCCTGGAGTGACAGGGGTAAAGATGAAAAACTGGTTTTT. As protein: CAWSDRGKDEKLVF.

This clonotype has more than one count but fewer than ten. The chain couples TRBV7-9 to TRBJ2-7, with TRBD2 matching over 10 bases. Germline V gene data show CDR1 as SEHNR and CDR2 as FQNEAQ (reference sequence). This CDR3 is built from 16 residues. V was pared by 6 bases and J by 2 bases, with 10 bases of the junction left unmatched. The CDR3 nucleotides read TGTGCCAGCAGGAAGGCTAGCGGGAGAACTCCCTACGAGCAGTACTTC. This encodes CASRKASGRTPYEQYF. Combining the CDR3 with reference TRBV7-9 and TRBJ2-7 gives the whole variable domain DTGVSQNPRHKITKRGQNVTFRCDPISEHNRLYWYRQTLGQGPEFLTYFQNEAQLEKSRLLSDRFSAERPKGSFSTLEIQRTEQGDSAMYLCASRKASGRTPYEQYFGPGTRLTVT.

In this sample, this clonotype turned up many times. The chain uses TRBV7-3 and TRBJ1-4, with TRBD1 identical over 10 bases. This CDR3 contains 15 residues. Germline lookup yields CDR1 SGHTA and CDR2 FQGTGA. V shed 1 base, J shed 6 bases, and the junction held 2 bases outside the gene matches. The DNA of the CDR3 is TGTGCCAGCAGCTTAAGCGGGACAGGGGATGAAAAACTGTTTTTT. This translates into CASSLSGTGDEKLFF.

Many counts were recorded for this clonotype. The V gene is TRBV3-1, the J gene TRBJ2-7; no definite D call. The germline gives CDR1 LGHDT, CDR2 YNNKEL (reference sequence). The CDR3 sequence is 12 residues long. V lost 2 bases, J lost 6 bases, and 8 bases lay in between. CDR3 loop: CASSQTQREQYF. The CDR3 region has the DNA TGTGCCAGCAGCCAAACCCAGCGCGAGCAGTACTTC.

In this sample, this clonotype turned up a few times. The rearrangement uses TRBV6-1 and TRBJ2-1, with 10 nucleotides matching TRBD1. Germline values: CDR1 MNHNS, CDR2 SASEGT. V trimming: 5 bases; J trimming: 3 bases; junction bases outside the gene matches: 7. This CDR3 contains 16 residues. The CDR3 bases are TGTGCCAGCAGTACTCTGGGACAGGGGAGCTACAATGAGCAGTTCTTC. Translation: CASSTLGQGSYNEQFF.

Points on this clonotype: A far larger clone is one nucleotide away, so this likely arose from a read error. Because it lacks the conserved phenylalanine or tryptophan at the end, this CDR3 is likely a read error. The rearrangement links TRBV9 to TRBJ1-1, with 8 bases lining up with TRBD1. Germline V lookup: CDR1 SGDLS, CDR2 YYNGEE. After removal of 5 bases from V and 10 bases from J, the junction contained 10 bases not matched to a gene. The CDR3 is 13 residues long. CDR3 in DNA: TGTGCCAGCAGTGACACAGGGGGAGTCGTAGCTTTCTCT. Encoded protein: CASSDTGGVVAFS.

Many counts were recorded for this clonotype. J is TRBJ2-2 and V is TRBV11-3; D could derive from TRBD1 or TRBD2 (5 bases each). This CDR3 spans 15 amino acids. Germline-derived CDR1 and CDR2 are SGHNT and YENEEA. The V end lost 0 bases, the J end lost 2 bases, and 7 bases lay between the germline ends. The CDR3 protein is CASSLDGTNTGELFF. The DNA for the CDR3 is TGTGCCAGCAGCTTAGACGGGACCAACACCGGGGAGCTGTTTTTT.

Many counts were recorded for this clonotype. CDR3 DNA: TGTGCCAGTAGGAAGGGGAACACTGAAGCTTTCTTT. This gives the protein CASRKGNTEAFF. This chain links TRBV19 with TRBJ1-1; D remains ambiguous. The germline V gene encodes CDR1 LNHDA and CDR2 SQIVND (reference sequence). This CDR3 region has 12 residues. Trimming removed 6 bases at V and 1 base at J, with 6 bases between. Based on the CDR3 plus reference TRBV19 and TRBJ1-1, the full variable domain is DGGITQSPKYLFRKEGQNVTLSCEQNLNHDAMYWYRQDPGQGLRLIYYSQIVNDFQKGDIAEGYSVSREKKESFPLTVTSAQKNPTAFYLCASRKGNTEAFFGQGTRLTVV.

There are many counts of this clonotype. This chain links TRBV2 with TRBJ2-1; 11 bases are a match to TRBD2. The CDR3 spans 19 residues. The V gene end was trimmed by 7 bases and the J gene end by 7 bases; junction bases not matched to a gene: 21. Germline V lookup: CDR1 SNHLY, CDR2 FYNNEI. The CDR3 loop reads CASTSRGHELAGVGNEQFF. The CDR3, as DNA: TGTGCCAGCACATCGAGGGGGCACGAACTAGCGGGAGTTGGTAATGAGCAGTTCTTC.

In its sample, this clonotype was seen a few times. This rearrangement joins TRBV19 to TRBJ2-1, with D uncertain. Germline V gene sequence: CDR1 LNHDA, CDR2 SQIVND (reference sequence). Trimming took 1 base from V and 1 from J, leaving 20 bases between them. This CDR3 comprises 19 residues. The CDR3 region has the DNA TGTGCCAGTAGTATAGGGACCTCTTTGGCCACAATATCCTACAATGAGCAGTTCTTC. Protein sequence: CASSIGTSLATISYNEQFF.

In this sample, this clonotype turned up many times. This chain connects TRBV5-1 to TRBJ1-4; unclear D gene. Germline V lookup: CDR1 SGHRS, CDR2 YFSETQ. Trimming stripped 0 bases from V and 4 bases from J, with 7 bases between. This CDR3 region has 14 residues. The CDR3 loop reads CASSLGNYNEKLFF. DNA for the CDR3: TGCGCCAGCAGCTTGGGAAACTATAATGAAAAACTGTTTTTT.

This clonotype was counted many times. The rearrangement joins TRBV10-1 to TRBJ1-1; D is possibly TRBD1 (6 bases). Germline V lookup: CDR1 WNHNN, CDR2 SYGVQD (reference sequence). There are 12 residues in the CDR3. V dropped 3 bases and J dropped 8 bases, with 10 bases sitting between them. CDR3 residues: CASSDQGKEAFF. As DNA, the CDR3 is TGCGCCAGCAGTGATCAGGGGAAAGAAGCTTTCTTT.

The chain joins TRBV30 to TRBJ2-3; 9 bases are a match to TRBD2. J gave up 4 bases and V 3 bases, and 8 bases lay outside the gene matches. Germline V lookup: CDR1 GTSNPN, CDR2 SVGIG (reference sequence). The CDR3 is 15 residues long. The DNA for the CDR3 is TGTGCCTGGAGGGGGCGGGAGGGCCACCCAGATACGCAGTATTTT. Protein product: CAWRGREGHPDTQYF. Filled out from reference TRBV30 and TRBJ2-3, the complete variable domain reads SQTIHQWPATLVQPVGSPLSLECTVEGTSNPNLYWYRQAAGRGLQLLFYSVGIGQISSEVPQNLSASRPQDRQFILSSKKLLLSDSGFYLCAWRGREGHPDTQYFGPGTRLTVL.

This clonotype appeared many times. The V gene is TRBV29-1, the J gene TRBJ1-4; perhaps TRBD1 as D (5 bases). CDR1 and CDR2 from the germline V gene are SQVTM and ANQGSEA. V was trimmed by 7 bases and J by 7 bases, leaving 16 bases between them. This CDR3 contains 13 residues. Here the CDR3 DNA reads TGCAGCGCTGCCGACAGTGATGCTGAAAAACTGTTTTTT. This encodes CSAADSDAEKLFF.